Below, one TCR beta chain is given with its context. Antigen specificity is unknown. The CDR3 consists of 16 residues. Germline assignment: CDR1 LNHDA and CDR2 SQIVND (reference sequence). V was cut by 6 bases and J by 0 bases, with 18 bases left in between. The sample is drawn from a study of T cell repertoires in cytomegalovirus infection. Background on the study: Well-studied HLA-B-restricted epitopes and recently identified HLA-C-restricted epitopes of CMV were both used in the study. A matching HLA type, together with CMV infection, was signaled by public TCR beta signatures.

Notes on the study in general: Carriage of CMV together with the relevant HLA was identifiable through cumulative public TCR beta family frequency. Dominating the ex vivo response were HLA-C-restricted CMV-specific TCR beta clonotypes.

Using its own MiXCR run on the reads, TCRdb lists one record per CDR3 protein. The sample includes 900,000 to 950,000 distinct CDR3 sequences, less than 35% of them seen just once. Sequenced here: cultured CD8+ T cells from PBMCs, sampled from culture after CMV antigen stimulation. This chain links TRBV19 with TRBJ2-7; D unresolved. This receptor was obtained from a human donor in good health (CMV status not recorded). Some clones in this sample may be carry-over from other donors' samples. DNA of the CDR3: TGTGCCAGTAGCCTCATGTTGGGCTACTCCTCCTACGAGCAGTACTTC. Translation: CASSLMLGYSSYEQYF. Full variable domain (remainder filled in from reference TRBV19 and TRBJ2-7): DGGITQSPKYLFRKEGQNVTLSCEQNLNHDAMYWYRQDPGQGLRLIYYSQIVNDFQKGDIAEGYSVSREKKESFPLTVTSAQKNPTAFYLCASSLMLGYSSYEQYFGPGTRLTVT.